The sequence of this T cell receptor (beta chain) was determined in a study of T cell responses to AZD1222 COVID-19 vaccine. The V end lost 0 bases, the J end lost 2 bases, and 5 bases lay between the germline ends. The CDR3 totals 14 residues. In germline, CDR1 is MNHEY, CDR2 SVGAGI. A remark on this clone: Antigen unknown.

The assay was immunoSEQ multiplex PCR, and TCRdb's table has in-frame clones only and misses some. The sample has about 100,000 clones; about 87% are singletons. Whole-study findings and limits: Regions 160-218 and 743-854 dominated among vaccine-associated CD4 TCRs spanning spike. Spike-specific TCR breadth and depth went up after people got two AZD1222 doses. Baseline testing showed seropositivity in only six AZD1222 recipients. Females made up more of the donors, who were largely white British, and clonal diversity may have come out too low.

The sequence came from an adult in good health. The chain combines TRBV6-5 with TRBJ1-5; D not resolved. The sample here was peripheral blood, taken on day 0 of AZD1222 vaccination. Here the CDR3 DNA reads TGTGCCAGCAGTTACTCTTCGGGCAATCAGCCCCAGCATTTT. This codes for CASSYSSGNQPQHF.